The 3 T cell receptor beta chains listed next were all sequenced from one sample in a study of neurological immune-mediated disorders. TCRdb passed the 5' RACE reads through MiXCR, listing each CDR3 protein once. This table has about 71,000 distinct CDR3 sequences, around 3.1% appearing once. What was sequenced was PBMCs. These receptors were taken from a man aged 40-49 years with multiple sclerosis.

For this clonotype: A read error may explain this, as a much larger clone is one base away. The chain uses TRBV20-1 and TRBJ1-1; D may be TRBD1 (5 bases). The CDR3 totals 12 residues. Trimming removed 3 bases at V and 4 bases at J, with 9 bases between. The germline CDR1 and CDR2 sequences are DFQATT and SNEGSKA (reference sequence). The CDR3, as DNA: TGCAGTGCTAGCACCGGGGGCACTGAAGCTTTCTTT. It yields the protein CSASTGGTEAFF.

This clonotype came up many times. The chain combines TRBV27 with TRBJ1-2; no clear D gene. Per germline, CDR1 MNHEY and CDR2 SMNVEV (reference sequence). The CDR3 covers 14 residues. Between the trimmed V and J ends, which lost 2 bases and 4 bases, there was a span of 11 bases. The CDR3 bases are TGTGCCAGCAGTTTAGATAGGGAGGGCTATGGCTACACCTTC. As protein: CASSLDREGYGYTF.

At least ten counts were recorded for this clonotype. The CDR3 here is CASSLRTGGTDTQYF. The CDR3 nucleotides read TGTGCCAGCAGCCTCCGGACAGGGGGCACAGATACGCAGTATTTT. The V and J genes are TRBV9 and TRBJ2-3; 9 bases fit TRBD1. Germline lookup yields CDR1 SGDLS and CDR2 YYNGEE. The CDR3 consists of 15 residues. V lost 4 bases and J lost 1; bases outside the gene matches: 4.